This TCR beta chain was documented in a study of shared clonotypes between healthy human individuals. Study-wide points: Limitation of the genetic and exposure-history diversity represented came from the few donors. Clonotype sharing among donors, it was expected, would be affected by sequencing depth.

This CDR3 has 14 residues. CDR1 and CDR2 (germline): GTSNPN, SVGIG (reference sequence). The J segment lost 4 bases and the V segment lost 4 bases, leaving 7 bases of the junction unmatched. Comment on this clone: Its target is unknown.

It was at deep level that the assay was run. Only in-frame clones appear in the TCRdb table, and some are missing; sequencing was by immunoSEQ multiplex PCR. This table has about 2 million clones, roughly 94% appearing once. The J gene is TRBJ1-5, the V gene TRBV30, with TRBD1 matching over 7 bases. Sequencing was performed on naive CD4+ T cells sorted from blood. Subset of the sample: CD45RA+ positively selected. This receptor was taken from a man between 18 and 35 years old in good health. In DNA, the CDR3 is TGTGCCTGGAAAAGTGGGACAGCTAATCAGCCCCAGCATTTT. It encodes CAWKSGTANQPQHF. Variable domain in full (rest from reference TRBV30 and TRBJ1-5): SQTIHQWPATLVQPVGSPLSLECTVEGTSNPNLYWYRQAAGRGLQLLFYSVGIGQISSEVPQNLSASRPQDRQFILSSKKLLLSDSGFYLCAWKSGTANQPQHFGDGTRLSIL.